Below are 2 T cell receptor beta chains sequenced from a single sample in a study of molecular identifiers for immune sequencing clone quantification. TCRdb recomputed calls from the PCR reads with MiXCR, one row per CDR3 protein. Found here are approximately 590,000 distinct CDR3 sequences, less than 30% of them singletons; the top ten hold approximately 0.75%. Source material: naive CD8+ T cells from blood, with Jurkat cell RNA spiked in. The subset is: FACS-sorted CD8+CD4-CCR7+CD45RA+ naive T cells. The receptors here all came from a human donor in good health. Some libraries in this study had Jurkat cell RNA spiked in.

At least ten counts were recorded for this clonotype. The J gene is TRBJ1-1, the V gene TRBV6-5, with a possible D match to TRBD1 (6 bases). This CDR3 is 14 amino acids long. The V end was cut by 6 bases, the J end by 4 bases, with 15 bases between. CDR1 and CDR2 (germline): MNHEY, SVGAGI. Here the CDR3 DNA reads TGTGCCAGCAGGGCAGGGGCCCTTAGCACTGAAGCTTTCTTT. Its translation: CASRAGALSTEAFF.

This clonotype has a count of ten or more. The gene calls are TRBV28 and TRBJ2-4; no firm D call. The CDR3 is 13 amino acids. V shed 7 bases and J shed 0 bases, with 7 bases lying between them. Germline CDR1 is MDHEN and CDR2 is SYDVKM. In DNA form, the CDR3 reads TGTGCCAGCACTACCTTAGCCAAAAACATTCAGTACTTC. Its protein is CASTTLAKNIQYF.